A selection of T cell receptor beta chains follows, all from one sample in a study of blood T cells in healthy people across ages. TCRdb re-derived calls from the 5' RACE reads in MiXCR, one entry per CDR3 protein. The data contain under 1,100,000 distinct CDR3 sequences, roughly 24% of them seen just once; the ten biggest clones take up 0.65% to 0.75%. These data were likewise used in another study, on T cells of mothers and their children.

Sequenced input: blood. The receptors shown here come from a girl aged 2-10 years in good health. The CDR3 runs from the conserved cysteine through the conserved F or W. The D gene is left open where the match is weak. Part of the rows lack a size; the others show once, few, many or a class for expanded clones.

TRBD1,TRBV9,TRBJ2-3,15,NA,CVSSPLTGVQETQYF,TGTGTCAGCAGCCCCCTCACAGGGGTTCAAGAGACCCAGTACTTT
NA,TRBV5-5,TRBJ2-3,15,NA,CASSSRTRGSDTQYF,TGTGCCAGCAGCTCCCGAACTCGGGGATCAGATACGCAGTATTTT
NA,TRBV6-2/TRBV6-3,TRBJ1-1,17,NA,CASSYLDSFLLNTEAFF,TGTGCCAGCAGTTACCTGGACAGCTTCCTTCTGAACACTGAAGCTTTCTTT
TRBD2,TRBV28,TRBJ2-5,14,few,CASRKPGLAGEQYF,TGTGCCAGCAGGAAACCGGGACTAGCGGGGGAGCAGTACTTC
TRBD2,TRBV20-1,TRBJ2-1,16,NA,CSARDLRGGRRNEQFF,TGCAGTGCTAGAGATCTTCGGGGGGGGAGGAGGAATGAGCAGTTCTTC
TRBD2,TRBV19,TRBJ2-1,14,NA,CATVLAGIYNEQFF,TGTGCCACAGTTCTAGCGGGAATCTACAATGAGCAGTTCTTC
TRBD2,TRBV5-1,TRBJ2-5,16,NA,CASSLTSGGSGETQYF,TGCGCCAGCAGCCTTACTAGCGGGGGGTCAGGGGAGACCCAGTACTTC
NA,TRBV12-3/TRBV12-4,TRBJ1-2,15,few,CASSLKWNSNYGYTF,TGTGCCAGCAGTTTGAAATGGAACTCAAACTATGGCTACACCTTC
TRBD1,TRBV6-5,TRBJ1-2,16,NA,CASSYSLGTGVVGYTF,TGTGCCAGCAGTTACTCGCTTGGGACAGGGGTCGTAGGCTACACCTTC
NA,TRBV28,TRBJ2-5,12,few,CASEGNGETQYF,TGTGCCAGCGAGGGTAACGGTGAGACCCAGTACTTC
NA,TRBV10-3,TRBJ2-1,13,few,CAISEEGLYEQFF,TGTGCCATCAGTGAAGAGGGGCTCTATGAGCAGTTCTTC
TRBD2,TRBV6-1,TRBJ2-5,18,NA,CASSAGTSGGPIQETQYF,TGTGCCAGCAGCGCCGGGACTAGCGGGGGGCCGATACAAGAGACCCAGTACTTC
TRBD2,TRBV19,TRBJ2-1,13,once,CASSAVAGAEQFF,TGTGCCAGTAGTGCGGTAGCGGGAGCTGAGCAGTTCTTC
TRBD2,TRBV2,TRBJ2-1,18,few,CASSESAGLGPSYNEQFF,TGTGCCAGCAGTGAATCTGCGGGACTAGGCCCATCCTACAATGAGCAGTTCTTC
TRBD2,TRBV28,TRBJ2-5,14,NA,CASRGGYGGETQYF,TGTGCCAGCAGGGGGGGGTACGGTGGGGAGACCCAGTACTTC
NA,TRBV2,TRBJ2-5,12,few,CAGGTFIGEQYF,TGTGCCGGTGGGACTTTTATCGGGGAGCAGTACTTC
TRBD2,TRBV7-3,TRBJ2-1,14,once,CASSLGLAHNEQFF,TGTGCCAGCAGCCTAGGACTAGCCCACAATGAGCAGTTCTTC
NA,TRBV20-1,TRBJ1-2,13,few,CSARDLGAYGYTF,TGCAGTGCTAGAGATTTAGGGGCCTATGGCTACACCTTC
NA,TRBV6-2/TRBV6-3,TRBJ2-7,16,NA,CASSYPAGNPRDEQYF,TGTGCCAGCAGTTACCCAGCCGGGAACCCCCGAGACGAGCAGTACTTC
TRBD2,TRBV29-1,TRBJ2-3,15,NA,CSAIGTSGMGDTQYF,TGCAGCGCAATAGGGACTAGCGGGATGGGAGATACGCAGTATTTT
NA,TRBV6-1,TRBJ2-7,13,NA,CASKWRGSYEQYF,TGTGCCAGCAAATGGAGGGGATCCTACGAGCAGTACTTC
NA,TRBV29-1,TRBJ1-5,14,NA,CSVGDKALGQPQHF,TGCAGCGTTGGGGACAAGGCGTTGGGACAGCCCCAGCATTTT
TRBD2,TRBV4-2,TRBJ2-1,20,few,CASSQGWPSGGESSYNEQFF,TGTGCCAGCAGCCAAGGGTGGCCTAGCGGGGGGGAGAGCTCCTACAATGAGCAGTTCTTC
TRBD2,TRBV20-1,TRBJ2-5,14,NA,CSASLQREQETQYF,TGCAGTGCTAGCCTCCAGCGGGAACAAGAGACCCAGTACTTC
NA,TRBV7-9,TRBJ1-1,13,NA,CASSFQSRPEAFF,TGTGCCAGCAGCTTTCAGTCAAGACCCGAAGCTTTCTTT